Below, 27 T cell receptor beta chains from the same sample are listed, as sequenced in a study of blood T cells in healthy people across ages. Together with a sample-barcoded 5' primer, a J-beta primer mix was included in a second PCR lasting roughly 6 to 12 cycles. In TCRdb, the 5' RACE reads were re-called with MiXCR into one record per CDR3 protein. This sample has approximately 900,000 distinct CDR3 sequences, with roughly 48% found just once. The source material was blood. The receptors come from a man aged 25-45 years in good health.

This sequence joins TRBV29-1 and TRBJ2-7; the match to TRBD1 covers 9 bases. CDR3 length equals 15 residues. Trimming took 0 bases from V and 0 from J; bases not matched to a gene: 3. Germline V gives CDR1 SQVTM, CDR2 ANQGSEA. The CDR3 spells CSVEDQDRGSYEQYF. CDR3 sequence (DNA): TGCAGCGTTGAAGATCAGGACAGGGGCTCCTACGAGCAGTACTTC.

The V and J genes are TRBV6-6 and TRBJ1-1; D may be TRBD1 (6 bases). Germline CDR1 is MNHNY and CDR2 is SVGAGI (reference sequence). V lost 6 bases and J lost 2, with 16 bases in between. The CDR3 is 15 residues long. The CDR3 sequence: CASSYGQGRNTEAFF. As DNA, the CDR3 is TGTGCCAGCAGCTACGGGCAGGGGCGAAACACTGAAGCTTTCTTT.

J is TRBJ2-3 and V is TRBV6-4; weak D call: TRBD1 (6 bases). Germline values: CDR1 MRHNA, CDR2 SNTAGT. V shed 4 bases and J shed 4 bases, with 12 bases lying between them. This CDR3 comprises 14 residues. CDR3: CASSVDRKSDTQYF. CDR3 DNA: TGTGCCAGCAGTGTTGACAGGAAATCAGATACGCAGTATTTT.

The CDR3 reads CASSYQGFEQYF. As DNA, the CDR3 is TGTGCCAGCAGTTACCAAGGTTTCGAGCAGTACTTC. The chain recombines TRBV6-2 or TRBV6-3 with TRBJ2-7; no clear D gene. CDR3 length: 12 amino acids. Between the trimmed V and J ends, which lost 2 bases and 6 bases, there was a span of 8 bases. Germline CDR1 and CDR2: MNHEY and SVGEGT.

This clonotype was picked up a small number of times. This rearrangement joins TRBV7-2 to TRBJ1-2; TRBD1 aligns across 10 bases. The CDR3 is 14 amino acids. Germline CDR1 SGHTA, CDR2 FQGNSA. Trimming cost V 5 bases and J 6 bases; bases outside gene matches: 6. The CDR3: CASSVGQGVNGYTF. As DNA, the CDR3 is TGTGCCAGCAGCGTTGGACAGGGGGTCAATGGCTACACCTTC.

V usage is TRBV21-1 and J usage is TRBJ1-1. TRBV21-1 is shown as a pseudogene. This CDR3 has 10 amino acids. The CDR3 loop is CASKGPPAFF. The CDR3 DNA is TGTGCCAGCAAGGGACCTCCAGCTTTCTTT.

This chain connects TRBV7-6 to TRBJ1-6; 9 bases are a match to TRBD1. CDR3 length: 14 amino acids. Germline V gene lookup returns CDR1 SGHVS and CDR2 FNYEAQ. Trimming at V came to 4 bases and at J to 10 bases, leaving 5 bases not matched to a gene. As DNA, the CDR3 is TGTGCCAGCAGCTCTCCGACAGGGGGATCACCCCTCCACTTT. Residues: CASSSPTGGSPLHF.

The chain couples TRBV29-1 to TRBJ2-4, with D uncertain. V dropped 7 bases and J dropped 1 base, with 8 bases sitting between them. The V gene's germline CDR1 is SQVTM and CDR2 ANQGSEA. This CDR3 is 12 amino acids long. The CDR3 DNA reads as TGCAGCGCCGATGGGGCCAAAAACATTCAGTACTTC. Its translation is CSADGAKNIQYF.

The chain links TRBV29-1 to TRBJ2-7, with 7 bases aligning to TRBD1. This CDR3 region has 14 residues. Germline V gene lookup returns CDR1 SQVTM and CDR2 ANQGSEA. V lost 6 bases and J lost 5; bases outside the gene matches: 13. CDR3 protein: CSVAIHRGDDEQYF. The CDR3 coding sequence is TGCAGCGTGGCGATTCACAGGGGCGATGACGAGCAGTACTTC.

This clonotype was seen a few times. This sequence joins TRBV4-2 and TRBJ2-1; D not certain. V lost 5 bases and J 8 bases, leaving 13 bases between the germline ends. Germline-derived CDR1 and CDR2 are LGHNA and YNFKEQ. The CDR3 covers 13 residues. The CDR3, as DNA: TGTGCCAGCAGCAGGGAAACCTGGGATGAGCAGTTCTTC. This codes for CASSRETWDEQFF.

J is TRBJ2-3 and V is TRBV28, with 12 bases that match TRBD2. CDR1 and CDR2 (germline): MDHEN, SYDVKM. The trim removed 4 bases at V and 7 bases at J, leaving 6 bases unmatched. The CDR3 spans 15 residues. CDR3 in amino acids: CASSSPGLAGHTQYF. The CDR3 DNA reads as TGTGCCAGCAGTTCTCCGGGACTAGCGGGCCATACGCAGTATTTT.

The chain joins TRBV6-1 to TRBJ2-1; 8 nucleotides align to TRBD2. CDR1 and CDR2 (germline): MNHNS, SASEGT. CDR3 size: 15 residues. V lost 7 bases to trimming and J lost 2 bases; unmatched junction nucleotides: 7. DNA of the CDR3: TGTGCCAGCACCCCATTCGGGGGGGCCTACAATGAGCAGTTCTTC. Protein sequence: CASTPFGGAYNEQFF.

The gene calls are TRBV11-3 and TRBJ2-2; tentative D call: TRBD1 (5 bases). The CDR3 consists of 14 residues. The germline gives CDR1 SGHNT, CDR2 YENEEA. The V gene lost 6 bases and the J gene lost 1 base, with 9 bases spanning the gap. The CDR3 loop reads CASRNQGNTGELFF. The CDR3 DNA is TGTGCCAGCAGAAATCAGGGGAACACCGGGGAGCTGTTTTTT.

This clonotype was seen ten or more times. The rearrangement uses TRBV20-1 and TRBJ1-6; D uncertain. Germline assignment: CDR1 DFQATT and CDR2 SNEGSKA (reference sequence). The CDR3 totals 15 residues. V shed 6 bases and J shed 7 bases, with 19 bases lying between them. CDR3 sequence (DNA): TGCAGTGCCATCCAGGACGGATACAACAATTCACCCCTCCACTTT. It encodes CSAIQDGYNNSPLHF.

J is TRBJ2-1 and V is TRBV6-4; tentatively, D is TRBD2 (5 bases). Germline CDR1 is MRHNA and CDR2 is SNTAGT. This CDR3 has 15 residues. The ends were cut back, 5 bases at V and 1 base at J, with 12 bases in the middle. CDR3 region: CASSPTRESYNEQFF. The DNA for the CDR3 is TGTGCCAGCAGTCCTACTAGGGAATCCTACAATGAGCAGTTCTTC.

The chain employs TRBV20-1 and TRBJ2-7; 9 bases align to TRBD2. The CDR3 is 14 amino acids. The junction had 4 bases not matched to a gene; V was cut back by 3 bases and J by 1 base. CDR1 and CDR2 from the germline V gene are DFQATT and SNEGSKA (reference sequence). CDR3 amino acids: CSASSSGASYEQYF. Written as DNA, the CDR3 is TGCAGTGCTAGTTCTAGCGGGGCTTCCTACGAGCAGTACTTC.

The V gene is TRBV6-6, the J gene TRBJ1-5; weak D call: TRBD1 (6 bases). This CDR3 comprises 15 residues. Trimming pared 2 bases from V and 4 bases from J, leaving 12 bases between. The germline V gene encodes CDR1 MNHNY and CDR2 SVGAGI (reference sequence). This chain's CDR3 is CASSYPGRGNQPQHF. The CDR3 coding sequence is TGTGCCAGCAGTTACCCCGGGAGGGGGAATCAGCCCCAGCATTTT.

This sequence joins TRBV3-1 and TRBJ2-2; a weak D match, TRBD1 (5 bases). This CDR3 has 13 residues. V gave up 7 bases and J gave up 0 bases, with 6 bases separating them. The germline gives CDR1 LGHDT, CDR2 YNNKEL (reference sequence). This chain's CDR3 is CASIRANTGELFF. CDR3 sequence (DNA): TGTGCCAGCATCAGGGCGAACACCGGGGAGCTGTTTTTT.

The CDR3 reads CAWIGETNYGYTF. CDR3 in DNA: TGTGCCTGGATAGGGGAAACTAACTATGGCTACACCTTC. The chain has TRBV30 and TRBJ1-2, with a tentative D call TRBD1 (5 bases). The CDR3 extends over 13 amino acids. V shed 4 bases and J shed 0 bases, with 9 bases lying between them. CDR1 and CDR2 (germline): GTSNPN, SVGIG (reference sequence).

The chain employs TRBV4-1 and TRBJ1-6; D gene ambiguous. Germline CDR1 and CDR2: MGHRA and YSYEKL. The CDR3 is 17 amino acids. Trimming shortened V by 1 base and J by 0 bases, and 10 bases separated the two germline ends. DNA for the CDR3: TGCGCCAGCAGCCAAGGGTCCCAGAGCTCCTATAATTCACCCCTCCACTTT. Translation gives CASSQGSQSSYNSPLHF.

This clonotype was found a few times. The chain joins TRBV12-3 or TRBV12-4 to TRBJ1-1; D is perhaps TRBD1 (6 bases). V lost 11 bases and J 4 bases, leaving 14 bases between the germline ends. This CDR3 is built from 12 residues. This chain's CDR3 is CAGQGGSTEAFF. The CDR3 bases are TGTGCCGGTCAAGGGGGAAGCACTGAAGCTTTCTTT.

Turning to this clonotype: Germline is not matched at one junction end, which may reflect a read error. The chain combines TRBV10-2 with TRBJ2-2; the D is unclear. The CDR3 has 13 residues. CDR1 is WSHSY, CDR2 SAAADI, per germline. The CDR3 here is CANSHSLTGELFF. In DNA, the CDR3 is TGCGCCAACAGTCACTCTCTAACCGGGGAGCTGTTTTTT.

V gene TRBV10-3 combines with J gene TRBJ2-7; D gene unclear. V was clipped by 8 bases and J by 1 base, with 12 bases between them. CDR3 length: 13 residues. Germline V CDR1 and CDR2: ENHRY, SYGVKD. The CDR3 loop is CAIGTEGSYEQYF. The CDR3 DNA sequence: TGTGCCATCGGAACGGAAGGATCCTACGAGCAGTACTTC.

V usage is TRBV10-3 and J usage is TRBJ2-5, with 14 positions matching TRBD2. Matching the DNA end better, TRBJ2-7 makes the J call doubtful. The CDR3 is 15 amino acids. Germline assignment: CDR1 ENHRY and CDR2 SYGVKD. The CDR3 DNA is TGTGCCAGCAGGACTAGCGGGGGGCGAACCTACGAGCAGTACTTC. It specifies CASRTSGGRTYEQYF.

This chain links TRBV20-1 with TRBJ2-7; 7 bases are shared with TRBD2. The CDR3 contains 13 residues. The germline CDR1 and CDR2 sequences are DFQATT and SNEGSKA (reference sequence). V lost 6 bases and J lost 1; bases outside the gene matches: 6. CDR3 DNA: TGCAGTGCGTGGACTAGTTCATCCTACGAGCAGTACTTC. Its translation: CSAWTSSSYEQYF.

The chain recombines TRBV5-1 with TRBJ1-1, with D perhaps matching TRBD1 (5 bases). Deletions cut 0 bases from V and 1 base from J, with 10 bases between. The CDR3 is 15 amino acids. CDR1 SGHRS and CDR2 YFSETQ come from the germline V gene. CDR3 DNA sequence: TGCGCCAGCAGCTTGGGCGACGGGACGAACACTGAAGCTTTCTTT. Residues: CASSLGDGTNTEAFF. The full variable domain, its missing parts supplied by reference TRBV5-1 and TRBJ1-1, is KAGVTQTPRYLIKTRGQQVTLSCSPISGHRSVSWYQQTPGQGLQFLFEYFSETQRNKGNFPGRFSGRQFSNSRSEMNVSTLELGDSALYLCASSLGDGTNTEAFFGQGTRLTVV.

The V and J genes are TRBV5-1 and TRBJ2-4; 9 nucleotides match TRBD1. The J call may be wrong; the DNA end is better matched by TRBJ2-7. The CDR3 has 15 amino acids. Germline-derived CDR1 and CDR2 are SGHRS and YFSETQ. The DNA for the CDR3 is TGCGCCAGCAGCTTGGGACCGGACAGGGGCCACGAGCAGTACTTC. Protein product: CASSLGPDRGHEQYF.